A selection of T cell receptor beta chains follows, all from one sample in a study of T cell responses to AZD1222 COVID-19 vaccine. Method: immunoSEQ multiplex PCR; TCRdb's copy keeps in-frame clones and lacks some. The sample gives some 130,000 clones, around four fifths of which show up once; roughly 3.9% is in the top ten. The sequencing here drew on peripheral blood, taken on day 0 of AZD1222 vaccination. All receptors come from an adult in good health. Both conserved end residues are part of each CDR3. The D gene is left open where the match is weak.

>TRBD2|TRBV7-8|TRBJ2-1
CASSLRLAGLDNEQFF
TGTGCCAGCAGCTTACGACTAGCGGGGTTAGACAATGAGCAGTTCTTC
>.|TRBV3-1/TRBV3-2|TRBJ2-7
CASNQGLLGEQYF
TGTGCCAGCAACCAGGGGCTCTTGGGGGAGCAGTACTTC
>.|TRBV9|TRBJ1-6
CASSVDPTVHNSPLHF
TGTGCCAGCAGCGTAGACCCGACCGTTCATAATTCACCCCTCCACTTT
>TRBD1|TRBV7-9|TRBJ1-3
CASSFGGGEGNTIYF
TGTGCCAGCAGCTTTGGAGGGGGCGAAGGAAACACCATATATTTT
>.|TRBV10-3|TRBJ2-3
CAISDRVESTDTQYF
TGTGCCATCAGTGACAGGGTAGAGAGCACAGATACGCAGTATTTT
>.|TRBV28|TRBJ1-2
CASRTGTPPNYGYTF
TGTGCCAGCAGAACCGGGACACCACCTAACTATGGCTACACCTTC
>TRBD1|TRBV18|TRBJ2-4
CASSPISTSGTDLAKNIQYF
TGTGCCAGCTCACCAATTTCCACATCCGGGACAGACTTAGCCAAAAACATTCAGTACTTC
>.|TRBV7-9|TRBJ2-3
CAYDGAAPTDTQYF
TGTGCCTACGACGGGGCCGCCCCCACAGATACGCAGTATTTT
>.|TRBV5-1|TRBJ1-6
CASSSGVGRNNSPLHF
TGCGCCAGCAGCTCCGGGGTGGGGAGGAATAATTCACCCCTCCACTTT
>.|TRBV7-3|TRBJ1-2
CASSLKGQESGYTF
TGTGCCAGCAGCTTAAAGGGCCAGGAAAGTGGCTACACCTTC
>.|TRBV19|TRBJ1-4
CASSKTPANEKLFF
TGTGCCAGTAGTAAGACTCCGGCTAATGAAAAACTGTTTTTT
>.|TRBV9|TRBJ1-2
CASSLLGGTNYGYTF
TGTGCCAGCAGCCTCCTGGGGGGGACTAACTATGGCTACACCTTC
>.|TRBV12-3/TRBV12-4|TRBJ2-2
CASRLGELFF
TGTGCCAGCAGACTCGGGGAGCTGTTTTTT
>.|TRBV6-1|TRBJ1-3
CASSEGTSGNTIYF
TGTGCCAGCAGTGAAGGGACTTCTGGAAACACCATATATTTT